What follows are 22 T cell receptor beta chains derived from one specimen sequenced in a study of T cell clonality in common variable immunodeficiency. Clones were sequenced by immunoSEQ multiplex PCR, and TCRdb holds only the in-frame ones, with some missing. The sample was found to contain more than 35,000 clones, and every one recurs. The sample consisted of peripheral blood mononuclear cells. The receptors were sampled from a person between 18 and 70 years old in good health.

This clone was counted at least ten times. The CDR3 end lies 3 residues beyond the end of the read and is filled in from the germline J gene. The genes are TRBV2 and TRBJ2-3, with 9 bases identical to TRBD2. Losses at the gene ends were 7 bases for V and 0 bases for J; bases not matched to a gene: 8. Germline-derived CDR1 and CDR2 are SNHLY and FYNNEI. This CDR3 region has 16 residues. The CDR3 region is CASTLTSGTSTDTQYF. The CDR3 DNA, read in part, is TGTGCCAGCACCTTGACTAGCGGAACTAGCACAGATACG.

This clone has ten or more counts. The read gets to within 3 residues of the CDR3 end, and the germline J gene fills in the rest. This chain links TRBV6-2 or TRBV6-3 with TRBJ2-1, with a possible D match to TRBD1 (5 bases). Germline values: CDR1 MNHEY, CDR2 SVGEGT. V shed 6 bases and J shed 8 bases, with 14 bases lying between them. The CDR3 extends over 13 amino acids. CDR3 DNA (partial): TGTGCCAGCAGCCCACCGACAGTCTATGAG. Translated: CASSPPTVYE. The whole CDR3 reads CASSPPTVYEQFF.

In this sample, this clone turned up many times. The sequence runs out 3 residues before the end of the CDR3; the remainder is reconstructed from the germline J gene. The chain employs TRBV5-4 and TRBJ1-3, with D perhaps TRBD1 (6 bases). Deletions cut 0 bases from V and 4 bases from J, with 8 bases between. The CDR3 is 14 residues long. Germline V gives CDR1 SGHNT, CDR2 YYREEE (reference sequence). The CDR3 loop is CASSLAGTGNTIYF. The sequenced CDR3 bases are TGTGCCAGCAGCTTGGCCGGGACAGGAAACACC.

This clone was seen at least ten times. The read ends 3 residues early relative to the CDR3; the germline J gene fills the gap. The V gene is TRBV10-3, the J gene TRBJ2-2; 8 positions agree with TRBD1. This CDR3 is 16 amino acids long. CDR1 is ENHRY and CDR2 is SYGVKD in the germline V gene. The junction had 4 bases not matched to a gene; V was cut back by 3 bases and J by 1 base. CDR3 DNA, as far as it was read: TGTGCCATCAGTGACGGGACAGGCCTGAACACCGGGGAG. Protein sequence: CAISDGTGLNTGE. Given in full, the CDR3 is CAISDGTGLNTGELFF.

This clone was counted many times. Coverage ceases 3 residues before the CDR3 finishes, and the germline J gene fills in the end. The gene calls are TRBV7-9 and TRBJ2-1; no clear D gene. Looked up from germline, CDR1 is SEHNR and CDR2 is FQNEAQ (reference sequence). This CDR3 has 13 amino acids. V lost 1 base, J lost 7 bases, and 8 bases lay in between. The sequenced CDR3 bases are TGTGCCAGCAGCTTAGTAGCTATGAATGAG. It encodes CASSLVAMNE. The full CDR3 protein is CASSLVAMNEQFF. Full variable domain (missing parts from reference TRBV7-9 and TRBJ2-1): DTGVSQNPRHKITKRGQNVTFRCDPISEHNRLYWYRQTLGQGPEFLTYFQNEAQLEKSRLLSDRFSAERPKGSFSTLEIQRTEQGDSAMYLCASSLVAMNEQFFGPGTRLTVL.

This clone was detected ten times or more. The DNA ends 3 residues before the CDR3 does, and the rest of the CDR3 is filled in from the germline J gene. This rearrangement joins TRBV7-2 to TRBJ1-1, with D perhaps matching TRBD1 (6 bases). The CDR3 is 15 residues long. Per germline, CDR1 SGHTA and CDR2 FQGNSA. Trimming removed 1 base from V and 1 base from J, with 10 bases in between. CDR3 bases read: TGTGCCAGCAGCTTAGTGGGGACACCGAACACTGAA. Translation: CASSLVGTPNTE. In full, the CDR3 is CASSLVGTPNTEAFF.

This clone showed up many times. From the germline J gene comes the end of the CDR3, since the read stops 3 residues before it. The rearrangement links TRBV19 to TRBJ2-5; no definite D call. There are 13 residues in the CDR3. V dropped 3 bases and J dropped 1 base, with 6 bases sitting between them. Germline assignment: CDR1 LNHDA and CDR2 SQIVND (reference sequence). CDR3: CASSMNSQETQYF. CDR3 DNA (partial): TGTGCCAGTAGTATGAACAGCCAAGAGACC.

This clone was recorded many times. The CDR3 end lies 3 residues beyond the end of the read and is filled in from the germline J gene. The chain couples TRBV6-4 to TRBJ1-6, with D possibly being TRBD1 (5 bases). The CDR3 totals 15 residues. V lost 0 bases, J lost 10 bases, and 13 bases lay in between. From germline, CDR1 is MRHNA and CDR2 SNTAGT. The CDR3 bases that were read are TGTGCCAGCAGTGACTCGAACCAGGGAGGATCACCC. This translates into CASSDSNQGGSP. The complete CDR3 protein is CASSDSNQGGSPLHF.

This clone was picked up many times. The CDR3 extends 3 residues past the end of the read, so its final part is completed from the germline J gene. The chain couples TRBV20-1 to TRBJ1-2; D is unclear. Deletions cut 0 bases from V and 5 bases from J, with 7 bases between. Germline lookup yields CDR1 DFQATT and CDR2 SNEGSKA (reference sequence). The CDR3 is made up of 12 amino acids. The CDR3 is CSARDLQYGYTF. Incomplete CDR3 DNA: TGCAGTGCTAGAGATCTTCAGTATGGC.

This clone was counted many times. The sequenced fragment ends 3 residues before the CDR3 boundary, so the rest is inferred from the germline J gene. The chain joins TRBV5-1 to TRBJ2-7; weak D call: TRBD2 (6 bases). The CDR3 loop spans 15 amino acids. Germline V gene sequence: CDR1 SGHRS, CDR2 YFSETQ. The V end was cut by 2 bases, the J end by 6 bases, with 18 bases between. The CDR3 sequence: CASSLNGGALGEQYF. Partial CDR3 DNA: TGCGCCAGCAGCTTAAACGGAGGGGCCTTGGGCGAG.

This clone was recorded many times. With the read ending 3 residues before the CDR3 end, the germline J gene is used to fill in that end. This sequence joins TRBV12-3 or TRBV12-4 and TRBJ2-7; 8 nucleotides agree with TRBD2. CDR3 size: 17 residues. V shed 0 bases and J 4 bases; nucleotides not matched to a gene: 11. Here the CDR3 reads CASSLALTSGTSYEQYF. CDR3 bases read: TGTGCCAGCAGTTTAGCGCTAACTAGCGGTACATCTTACGAG.

This clone was counted ten times or more. The observed sequence ends 3 residues before the CDR3 terminus, with the missing tail filled in from the germline J gene. The V and J genes are TRBV7-9 and TRBJ1-5; 7 nucleotides line up with TRBD1. V trimming: 1 base; J trimming: 6 bases; junction bases outside the gene matches: 6. Germline V gives CDR1 SEHNR, CDR2 FQNEAQ (reference sequence). CDR3 length: 15 amino acids. The DNA read from the CDR3 is TGTGCCAGCAGCTTAGAAGGGGGCGATGGTCAGCCC. It yields the protein CASSLEGGDGQP. The entire CDR3 protein reads CASSLEGGDGQPQHF.

In this sample, this clone turned up many times. The read ends 3 residues before the CDR3 terminus; that terminus is restored from the germline J gene. The V and J genes are TRBV7-9 and TRBJ2-3; TRBD2 might be the D (6 bases). Trimming removed 3 bases at V and 8 bases at J, with 12 bases between. Germline V gene data show CDR1 as SEHNR and CDR2 as FQNEAQ (reference sequence). The CDR3 is 13 residues long. Here the CDR3 reads CASSFSRGGTQYF. The CDR3 bases that were read are TGTGCCAGCAGCTTTAGTAGGGGAGGTACG.

This clone was detected ten times or more. The read finishes 3 residues shy of the CDR3 end, and the germline J gene is used to complete it. This chain connects TRBV2 to TRBJ1-1; 12 bases match TRBD1. Trimming cost V 2 bases and J 5 bases; bases outside gene matches: 3. Germline V gene lookup returns CDR1 SNHLY and CDR2 FYNNEI. The CDR3 contains 15 residues. The sequenced CDR3 bases are TGTGCCAGCAGTGAAAGGGACAGGGGGCGGACTGAA. Translating gives CASSERDRGRTE. The complete CDR3 reads CASSERDRGRTEAFF. The whole variable domain, filled in from reference TRBV2 and TRBJ1-1, reads EPEVTQTPSHQVTQMGQEVILRCVPISNHLYFYWYRQILGQKVEFLVSFYNNEISEKSEIFDDQFSVERPDGSNFTLKIRSTKLEDSAMYFCASSERDRGRTEAFFGQGTRLTVV.

This clone was counted at least ten times. The CDR3 end is not reached by the read, which stops 3 residues before it; the germline J gene fills it in. The chain is built from TRBV2 and TRBJ1-1, with a possible D match to TRBD1 (5 bases). The germline V gene has CDR1 SNHLY and CDR2 FYNNEI. The CDR3 runs 14 residues. The V end lost 8 bases, the J end lost 1 base, and 14 bases lay between the germline ends. The CDR3 bases that were read are TGTGCCAGCCAGCTACTGGGGCGGAACACTGAA. It encodes CASQLLGRNTE. The full CDR3 is CASQLLGRNTEAFF.

On this clone: The CDR3 end falls 3 residues outside the read, so it is completed with the germline J gene. The gene calls are TRBV5-5 and TRBJ2-1; 7 positions agree with TRBD1. The CDR3 sequence is 15 residues long. Trimming removed 4 bases from V and 8 bases from J; junction bases left unmatched: 12. Germline V lookup: CDR1 SGHKS, CDR2 YYEKEE (reference sequence). The covered CDR3 bases are TGTGCCAGCAGCCGATCGTACACAGGGGTATATGAG. Amino acid sequence: CASSRSYTGVYE. The entire CDR3 protein reads CASSRSYTGVYEQFF.

This clone was found many times. The sequenced fragment ends 3 residues before the CDR3 boundary, so the rest is inferred from the germline J gene. The rearrangement uses TRBV7-9 and TRBJ2-7; 12 bases agree with TRBD2. The germline V gene encodes CDR1 SEHNR and CDR2 FQNEAQ (reference sequence). This CDR3 has 15 residues. Trimming took 4 bases from V and 5 from J; bases not matched to a gene: 6. The CDR3 loop reads CASSSTGLAGDEQYF. The part of the CDR3 DNA that was read is TGTGCCAGCAGCTCGACGGGACTAGCGGGCGACGAG.

This clone was recorded at least ten times. The read ends 3 residues shy of where the CDR3 ends; the end is completed using the germline J gene. The J gene is TRBJ2-6, the V gene TRBV5-1, with D possibly being TRBD2 (5 bases). Germline V lookup: CDR1 SGHRS, CDR2 YFSETQ. Trimming removed 4 bases from V and 0 bases from J, with 8 bases in between. The length of the CDR3 is 15 residues. The CDR3 here is CASSVSGSGANVLTF. The CDR3 bases that were read are TGCGCCAGCAGCGTCAGCGGCTCTGGGGCCAACGTC.

This clone appeared many times. The CDR3 is cut off 3 residues early in the read; its end comes from the germline J gene. The rearrangement links TRBV2 to TRBJ1-6; D gene uncertain. The CDR3 has 15 amino acids. The germline gives CDR1 SNHLY, CDR2 FYNNEI. V was shortened by 6 bases and J by 7 bases, with 16 bases between the two germline ends. This chain's CDR3 is CASRATETGNSPLHF. CDR3 DNA (partial): TGTGCCAGCAGGGCTACAGAAACGGGGAATTCACCC.

This clone was seen ten or more times. From the germline J gene comes the end of the CDR3, since the read stops 3 residues before it. V gene TRBV11-2 combines with J gene TRBJ1-1, with D maybe TRBD1 (5 bases). The CDR3 totals 14 residues. Looked up from germline, CDR1 is SGHAT and CDR2 is FQNNGV. V shed 5 bases and J shed 4 bases, with 14 bases lying between them. The CDR3 loop reads CASSRDSGATEAFF. Partial CDR3 DNA: TGTGCCAGCAGCCGGGACTCCGGGGCCACTGAA.

This clone was counted many times. The CDR3 is cut off 3 residues early in the read; its end comes from the germline J gene. The V and J genes are TRBV7-9 and TRBJ2-1; weak D call: TRBD2 (6 bases). The CDR3 runs to 13 residues. Trimming shortened V by 3 bases and J by 5 bases, and 8 bases separated the two germline ends. The V gene's germline CDR1 is SEHNR and CDR2 FQNEAQ (reference sequence). This CDR3 reads CASSFGGNNEQFF. The DNA read from the CDR3 is TGTGCCAGCAGCTTTGGCGGGAACAATGAG.

Points on this clone: The read comes to an end 3 residues before the CDR3 does, leaving the germline J gene to fill in the end. The chain carries TRBV18 and TRBJ1-1, with D perhaps matching TRBD1 (6 bases). The CDR3 has 14 amino acids. The V end was cut by 1 base, the J end by 7 bases, with 13 bases between. Germline loops: CDR1 KGHSH, CDR2 LQKENI. The CDR3 DNA, read in part, is TGTGCCAGCTCACCACAGGGCAGGGGAAGTGAA. This codes for CASSPQGRGSE. The CDR3 in full is CASSPQGRGSEAFF.